This T cell receptor beta chain was retrieved from a study of blood T cell repertoires in COVID-19. Study-level information: COVID-19 samples, acute and convalescent, were from the United States, Italy and Spain.

V lost 0 bases, J lost 1 base, and 9 bases lay in between. Per the germline V gene, CDR1 is LGHDT and CDR2 is YNNKEL (reference sequence). The CDR3 loop spans 15 amino acids. Per the original methods: From reference gene primer amplification, estimates of nucleated cell counts were derived. Produced via immunoSEQ multiplex PCR; TCRdb's table is partial and in-frame only. V and J calls and clone size are as listed in that table; D and trimming were resolved from the DNA. Of 300,000 or so clones in the sample, around 90% were seen once. The chain joins TRBV3-1 (or the pseudogene TRBV3-2) to TRBJ1-1; tentatively, D is TRBD1 (6 bases). The TCR was taken from a woman aged 40 to 49 with acute or convalescent COVID-19. The sequencing input was peripheral blood. The CDR3: CASSQEARGNTEAFF. CDR3 nucleotides: TGTGCCAGCAGCCAAGAAGCCAGGGGGAACACTGAAGCTTTCTTT.